This T cell receptor (beta chain) was retrieved from a study of CD8 T cells in ankylosing spondylitis. Study-wide results and caveats: Matched synovial fluid from ankylosing spondylitis patients was reported to be enriched for disease-linked clones. Among TCR beta sequences, a motif of about 8 highly homologous variants appeared characteristic of ankylosing spondylitis blood.

A note on this clonotype: Antigen: not known.

Germline V gives CDR1 SNHLY, CDR2 FYNNEI. The CDR3 extends over 12 amino acids. The junction had 0 bases not matched to a gene; V was cut back by 3 bases and J by 6 bases. Via MiXCR, TCRdb re-called the 5' RACE reads, giving one row per CDR3 protein. The sample contains some 800,000 distinct CDR3 sequences, about 10% of which appear only once. Sequenced sample: blood, either unsorted or a sorted T cell fraction (not recorded which). The J gene is TRBJ2-3, the V gene TRBV2, with TRBD2 matching over 7 bases. The TCR comes from a male donor with ankylosing spondylitis. In DNA, the CDR3 is TGTGCCAGCAGTGAGGGGGGGGATACGCAGTATTTT. Residues: CASSEGGDTQYF. The entire variable domain, with the rest obtained from reference TRBV2 and TRBJ2-3, is as follows: EPEVTQTPSHQVTQMGQEVILRCVPISNHLYFYWYRQILGQKVEFLVSFYNNEISEKSEIFDDQFSVERPDGSNFTLKIRSTKLEDSAMYFCASSEGGDTQYFGPGTRLTVL.